This TCR beta chain originates from a study of blood T cell repertoires in COVID-19. The V gene's germline CDR1 is DFQATT and CDR2 SNEGSKA (reference sequence). V gave up 3 bases and J gave up 2 bases; unmatched junction bases: 11. This CDR3 comprises 17 residues. In its sample, this clone was seen a few times. Measured with immunoSEQ multiplex PCR; TCRdb has only the in-frame clones, and not every one. The sample has some 150,000 clones, 84% seen once. The chain joins TRBV20-1 to TRBJ2-3; 10 bases align to TRBD2. The receptor comes from a human donor in a cohort sampled during active COVID-19. Sample: peripheral blood. The CDR3 sequence is CSASALERGGITDTQYF. CDR3 nucleotide sequence: TGCAGTGCTAGTGCGTTGGAGCGGGGGGGAATCACAGATACGCAGTATTTT.